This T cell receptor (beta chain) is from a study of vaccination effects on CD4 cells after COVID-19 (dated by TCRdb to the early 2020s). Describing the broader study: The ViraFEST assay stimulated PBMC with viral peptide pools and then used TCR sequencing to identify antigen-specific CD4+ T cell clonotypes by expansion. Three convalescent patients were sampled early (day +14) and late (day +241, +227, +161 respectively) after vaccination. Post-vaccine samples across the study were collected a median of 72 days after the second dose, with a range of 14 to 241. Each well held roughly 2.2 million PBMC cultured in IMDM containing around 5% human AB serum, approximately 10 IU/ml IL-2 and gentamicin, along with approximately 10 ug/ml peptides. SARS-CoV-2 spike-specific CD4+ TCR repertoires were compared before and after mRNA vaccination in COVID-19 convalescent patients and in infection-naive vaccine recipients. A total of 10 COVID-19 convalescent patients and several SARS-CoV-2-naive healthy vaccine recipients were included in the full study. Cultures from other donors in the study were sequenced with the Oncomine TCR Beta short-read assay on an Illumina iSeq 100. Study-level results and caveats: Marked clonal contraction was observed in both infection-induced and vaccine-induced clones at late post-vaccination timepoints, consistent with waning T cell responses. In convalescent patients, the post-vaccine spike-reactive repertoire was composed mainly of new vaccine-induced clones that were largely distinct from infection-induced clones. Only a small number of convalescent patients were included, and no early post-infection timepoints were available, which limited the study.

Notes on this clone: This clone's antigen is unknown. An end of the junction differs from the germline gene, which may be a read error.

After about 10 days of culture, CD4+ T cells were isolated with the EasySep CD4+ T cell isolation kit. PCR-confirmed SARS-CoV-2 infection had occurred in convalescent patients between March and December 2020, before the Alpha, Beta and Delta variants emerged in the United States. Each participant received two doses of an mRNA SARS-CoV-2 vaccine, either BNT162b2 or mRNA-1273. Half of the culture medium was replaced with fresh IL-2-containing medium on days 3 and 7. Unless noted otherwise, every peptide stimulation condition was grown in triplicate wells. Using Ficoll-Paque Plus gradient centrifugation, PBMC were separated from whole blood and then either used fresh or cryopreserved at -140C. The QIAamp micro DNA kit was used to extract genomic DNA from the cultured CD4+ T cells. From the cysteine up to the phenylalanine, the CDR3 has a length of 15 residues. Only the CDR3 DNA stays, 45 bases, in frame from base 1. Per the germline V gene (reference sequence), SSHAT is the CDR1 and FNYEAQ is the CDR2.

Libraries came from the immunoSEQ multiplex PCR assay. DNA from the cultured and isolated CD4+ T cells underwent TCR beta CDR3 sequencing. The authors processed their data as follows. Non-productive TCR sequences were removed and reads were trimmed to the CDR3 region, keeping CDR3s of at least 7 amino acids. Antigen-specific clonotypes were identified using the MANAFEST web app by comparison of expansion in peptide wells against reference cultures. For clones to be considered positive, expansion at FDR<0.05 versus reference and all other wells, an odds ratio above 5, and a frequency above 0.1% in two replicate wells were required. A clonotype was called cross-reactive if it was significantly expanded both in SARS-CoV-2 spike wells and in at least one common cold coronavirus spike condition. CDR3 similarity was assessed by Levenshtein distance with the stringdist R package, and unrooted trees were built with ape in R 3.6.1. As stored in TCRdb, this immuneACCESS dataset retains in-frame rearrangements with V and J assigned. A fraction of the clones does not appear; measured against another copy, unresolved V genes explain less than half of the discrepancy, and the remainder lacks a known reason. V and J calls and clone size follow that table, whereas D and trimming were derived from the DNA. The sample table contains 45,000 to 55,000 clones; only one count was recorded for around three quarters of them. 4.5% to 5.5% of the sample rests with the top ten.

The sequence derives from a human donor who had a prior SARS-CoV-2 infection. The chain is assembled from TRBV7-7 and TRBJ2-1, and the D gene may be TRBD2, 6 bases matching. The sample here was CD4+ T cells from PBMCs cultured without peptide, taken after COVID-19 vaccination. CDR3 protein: CASSSGPRGSSEQFF. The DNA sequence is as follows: TGTGCTAGCAGCTCCGGGCCCCGGGGGTCTAGTGAGCAGTTCTTC.